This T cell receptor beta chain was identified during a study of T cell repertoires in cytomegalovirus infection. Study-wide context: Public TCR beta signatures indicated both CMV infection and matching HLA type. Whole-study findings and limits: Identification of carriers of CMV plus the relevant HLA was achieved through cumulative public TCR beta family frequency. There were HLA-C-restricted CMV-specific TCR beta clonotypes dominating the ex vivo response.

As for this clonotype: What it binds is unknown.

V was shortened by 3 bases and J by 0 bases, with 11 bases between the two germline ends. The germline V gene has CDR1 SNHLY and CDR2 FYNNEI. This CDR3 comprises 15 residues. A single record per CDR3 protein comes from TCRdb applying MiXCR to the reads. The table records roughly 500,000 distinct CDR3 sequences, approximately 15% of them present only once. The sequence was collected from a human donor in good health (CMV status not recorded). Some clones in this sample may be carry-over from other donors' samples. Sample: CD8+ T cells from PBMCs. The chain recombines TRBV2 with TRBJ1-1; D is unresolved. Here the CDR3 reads CASSEVQLMNTEAFF. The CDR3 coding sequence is TGTGCCAGCAGTGAGGTACAGCTAATGAACACTGAAGCTTTCTTT.